The clone carrying this TCR beta chain came up many times. Its specificity is unknown. These data come from a study of T cell repertoires in cytomegalovirus infection. Study-level background: Through public TCR beta signatures, both CMV infection and matching HLA type were indicated. Findings and caveats of the study: What dominated the ex vivo response were HLA-C-restricted CMV-specific TCR beta clonotypes.

TCRdb passed the reads through MiXCR, listing each CDR3 protein once. This table holds 150,000 to 190,000 distinct CDR3 sequences, about a quarter found once. The CDR3 is made up of 13 amino acids. Trimming removed 7 bases from V and 2 bases from J, with 11 bases in between. Sample: PBMCs. The receptor's source is a human donor in good health (CMV status not recorded). Some clones in this sample may be carry-over from other donors' samples. The chain employs TRBV12-3 or TRBV12-4 and TRBJ1-1, with D perhaps TRBD1 (6 bases). CDR3: CASMGGANTEAFF. The DNA of the CDR3 is TGTGCCAGCATGGGGGGCGCCAACACTGAAGCTTTCTTT.